This TCR beta chain was sequenced in a study of T-cell reconstitution after alpha-beta-depleted transplantation in children (dated by TCRdb to about 2016). Regarding the complete study: Using TCR repertoire profiling, the study quantitatively followed how T-cell immune reconstitution unfolded in children after TCRalphabeta/CD19-depleted allogeneic hematopoietic cell transplantation. General study outcomes and caveats: Hyperexpanded clone frequencies declined over subsequent months; after one year, T-cell counts and TCRbeta diversity were mostly attributed to newly produced T cells. In some patients, the high TCRbeta diversity seen at day 60 was put down to recipient T cells and intrathymic progenitors that had survived conditioning. The apparently early alphabetaT-cell count recovery about two months after transplant was reportedly dependent on only several hundred rapidly expanded clones derived from non-depleted graft cells.

Trimming takes 3 bases off V and 7 bases off J; junction bases not matched to a gene: 8. The CDR3, cysteine through phenylalanine, is 15 amino acids long. Only the CDR3 DNA stays, 45 bases, in frame from base 1. The label giving this sample's treatment or condition can be read as: allogeneic hematopoietic cell transplantation with graft depleted of TCRalphabeta T cells and CD19 B cells. The transplant recipients were children given TCRalphabeta/CD19-depleted allogeneic hematopoietic cell grafts. Details on this clonotype: Its antigen remains undetermined. No quality values exist for individual bases; no much larger clone is one base distant.

The method behind the library was PCR. The instrument given in TCRdb is Illumina HiSeq 2500. To normalize quantification of the TCRbeta repertoire, the TCR libraries were built with molecular barcoding that relied on unique molecular identifiers. In TCRdb, the public reads were trimmed at Q25 with fastp and aligned with MiXCR, with productive beta chains retained. Here each entry gathers all rows of one CDR3 protein and keeps the most common genes and DNA. In all, the sample holds fewer than 400,000 distinct CDR3 sequences, and approximately 23% of those were seen once. The ten largest make up 10% to 11% of the sample.

This receptor chain uses TRBV12-3 or TRBV12-4 and TRBJ2-2; the central 7 bases match TRBD1. The TCR was taken from a male patient aged 5 to 17 who had a stem cell transplant for acute lymphoblastic leukemia, so the T cells may come from the graft donor. The sample here was PBMCs, mostly from graft donor cells, taken 180 days after TCRalphabeta/CD19-depleted stem cell transplant. The CDR3 corresponds to CASSFRKGGSGELFF. The DNA sequence is TGTGCCAGCAGTTTTAGAAAAGGGGGCAGCGGGGAGCTGTTTTTT.